The 27 T cell receptor beta chains in this list originate from one sample, sequenced in a study of neoadjuvant anti-PD-1 for oral cavity cancer. Libraries were prepared by immunoSEQ multiplex PCR; TCRdb keeps only in-frame clonotypes and omits some of them. This table holds about 16,000 clones, roughly two thirds found once. The sequencing used PBMCs, collected before nivolumab (anti-PD-1) treatment. The receptors shown here come from a person aged 35-79 years with oral cavity squamous cell carcinoma.

In DNA, the CDR3 is TGTGCCAGCAGCCCCGGGGCCCTTTATGGCTACACCTTC. It is translated as CASSPGALYGYTF. The rearrangement uses TRBV6-5 and TRBJ1-2; possible D gene TRBD1, 5 bases. Germline assignment: CDR1 MNHEY and CDR2 SVGAGI. V was pared by 6 bases and J by 5 bases, with 13 bases between. The CDR3 contains 13 residues.

This clone was detected a few times. The chain carries TRBV2 and TRBJ1-1, with 8 bases lining up with TRBD1. CDR1 is SNHLY, CDR2 FYNNEI, per germline. The V gene end was trimmed by 4 bases and the J gene end by 3 bases; junction bases not matched to a gene: 4. CDR3 length: 14 amino acids. The DNA for the CDR3 is TGTGCCAGCAGTGGAACAGGGGGTTACACTGAAGCTTTCTTT. Translated, it gives CASSGTGGYTEAFF.

In its sample, this clone was seen a few times. The chain employs TRBV9 and TRBJ2-2, with 9 bases lining up with TRBD1. Looked up from germline, CDR1 is SGDLS and CDR2 is YYNGEE. The CDR3 length is 16 residues. The ends lost 4 bases at V and 7 bases at J; junction bases unmatched: 11. For the CDR3, the DNA is TGTGCCAGCAGCCCCGGCGTGACAGGGGGTGGCGGGGAGCTGTTTTTT. It yields the protein CASSPGVTGGGGELFF.

This sequence joins TRBV19 and TRBJ1-2; D remains ambiguous. Between the trimmed V and J ends, which lost 2 bases and 2 bases, there was a span of 9 bases. CDR1 and CDR2 from the germline V gene are LNHDA and SQIVND (reference sequence). CDR3 length: 14 residues. The CDR3 DNA follows: TGTGCCAGTAGTATATGGGGTACCAACTATGGCTACACCTTC. Its translation is CASSIWGTNYGYTF.

The CDR3 nucleotides read TGTGCCAGCAGTGCGGGCGGCTACGAGCAGTACTTC. As protein: CASSAGGYEQYF. V is TRBV2 and J is TRBJ2-7, with no clear D. Germline V gives CDR1 SNHLY, CDR2 FYNNEI. Trimming cost V 4 bases and J 3 bases, with 7 bases left between them. The CDR3 spans 12 residues.

The gene calls are TRBV16 and TRBJ2-3; TRBD2 aligns across 9 bases. CDR3 length equals 15 residues. V lost 5 bases and J lost 2; bases outside the gene matches: 5. Germline assignment: CDR1 KGHSY and CDR2 FQNENV. CDR3 in amino acids: CASSSTSGHTDTQYF. CDR3 nucleotide sequence: TGTGCCAGCAGCTCGACTAGCGGTCACACAGATACGCAGTATTTT.

This clone is a singleton in its sample. The V gene is TRBV9, the J gene TRBJ2-2, with 8 bases that match TRBD2. Losses at the gene ends were 0 bases for V and 3 bases for J; bases not matched to a gene: 10. Per germline, CDR1 SGDLS and CDR2 YYNGEE. The CDR3 loop spans 18 amino acids. CDR3 DNA: TGTGCCAGCAGCGTAGAGGCGGGGGGATTGAGGTACACCGGGGAGCTGTTTTTT. Residues: CASSVEAGGLRYTGELFF.

The chain is built from TRBV11-1 and TRBJ2-1; the match to TRBD2 covers 9 bases. Per the germline V gene, CDR1 is SGHAT and CDR2 is FQDESV (reference sequence). This CDR3 spans 16 amino acids. V was pared by 0 bases and J by 3 bases, with 3 bases of the junction left unmatched. The CDR3 loop reads CASSLAPSGDYNEQFF. The CDR3, as DNA: TGTGCCAGCAGCTTAGCTCCTAGCGGGGACTACAATGAGCAGTTCTTC.

This clone turned up a few times. The chain couples TRBV5-5 to TRBJ2-7; 8 bases are a match to TRBD1. V was pared by 1 base and J by 0 bases, with 6 bases of the junction left unmatched. This CDR3 comprises 16 residues. Germline lookup yields CDR1 SGHKS and CDR2 YYEKEE (reference sequence). The CDR3 DNA follows: TGTGCCAGCAGCTTGTTGGCGGGACAGGCCTCCTACGAGCAGTACTTC. Its protein is CASSLLAGQASYEQYF.

In this sample, this clone turned up a few times. This chain joins TRBV27 and TRBJ2-1; TRBD2 aligns across 8 bases. V was clipped by 5 bases and J by 4 bases; unmatched bases: 10. This CDR3 has 16 amino acids. Germline loops: CDR1 MNHEY, CDR2 SMNVEV (reference sequence). CDR3 sequence (DNA): TGTGCCAGCAGTCTCCAGGATGGCGGGAGGTACAATGAGCAGTTCTTC. It specifies CASSLQDGGRYNEQFF.

The V call is TRBV6-5, the J call TRBJ2-7, with D uncertain. Germline V gene data show CDR1 as MNHEY and CDR2 as SVGAGI. Trimming pared 2 bases from V and 1 base from J, leaving 12 bases between. This CDR3 has 15 residues. The CDR3 DNA reads as TGTGCCAGCAGTTACGGGCAGAAGGCGTCCTACGAGCAGTACTTC. Translation gives CASSYGQKASYEQYF.

A remark on this clone: Mismatch with germline at one junction end may stem from a read error. The chain carries TRBV6-1 and TRBJ2-5; TRBD1 might be the D (5 bases). Per the germline V gene, CDR1 is MNHNS and CDR2 is SASEGT. The CDR3 is 15 residues long. The CDR3, as DNA: TGTGCCAGCAGTGAATACTTCGACAGAAGAGAGGCCCAGTACTTC. Translated, it gives CASSEYFDRREAQYF.

The chain couples TRBV11-2 to TRBJ2-1; 10 bases are shared with TRBD2. Looked up from germline, CDR1 is SGHAT and CDR2 is FQNNGV. This CDR3 is 17 amino acids long. Germline trimming cut 0 bases from V and 8 bases from J; bases unmatched to any gene: 10. The CDR3 protein is CASSLDLLAGERDEQFF. The DNA for the CDR3 is TGTGCCAGCAGCTTAGATCTCCTAGCGGGAGAGAGGGATGAGCAGTTCTTC.

This rearrangement joins TRBV2 to TRBJ2-5, with a possible D match to TRBD2 (5 bases). This CDR3 has 15 residues. Trimming took off 3 bases at V and 5 bases at J, with 16 bases between the two ends. Germline CDR1 SNHLY, CDR2 FYNNEI. DNA for the CDR3: TGTGCCAGCAGTGATCGGGGTCTTGGGTTGGAGACCCAGTACTTC. Its translation is CASSDRGLGLETQYF.

This chain joins TRBV6-4 and TRBJ2-1; TRBD1 might be the D (6 bases). This CDR3 has 13 amino acids. Between the trimmed V and J ends, which lost 2 bases and 5 bases, there was a span of 7 bases. Germline V CDR1 and CDR2: MRHNA, SNTAGT. The CDR3 protein is CASSDRDNNEQFF. CDR3 in DNA: TGTGCCAGCAGTGACCGGGACAACAATGAGCAGTTCTTC.

The V call is TRBV6-5, the J call TRBJ1-1, with D tentatively TRBD1 (5 bases). The germline V gene has CDR1 MNHEY and CDR2 SVGAGI. This CDR3 is 12 amino acids long. The V gene lost 5 bases and the J gene lost 11 bases, with 15 bases spanning the gap. CDR3 coding DNA: TGTGCCAGCAGTGGGGTGGGGGAGCGTGCTTTCTTT. Translated: CASSGVGERAFF.

The rearrangement uses TRBV6-6 and TRBJ2-7; no firm D call. This CDR3 comprises 11 residues. Germline loops: CDR1 MNHNY, CDR2 SVGAGI (reference sequence). V dropped 5 bases and J dropped 3 bases, with 5 bases sitting between them. CDR3 sequence: CASSPLYEQYF. CDR3 nucleotides: TGTGCCAGCAGTCCTCTCTACGAGCAGTACTTC.

The J gene is TRBJ2-1, the V gene TRBV14; no firm D call. The germline V and J ends were trimmed by 6 bases and 7 bases, with 10 bases remaining between them. CDR1 is SGHDN, CDR2 FVKESK, per germline. The CDR3 contains 12 residues. The CDR3 DNA is TGTGCCAGCAGTCCAAGACGAAATGAGCAGTTCTTC. It is translated as CASSPRRNEQFF.

The J gene is TRBJ2-2, the V gene TRBV19; 8 nucleotides align to TRBD1. Germline CDR1 and CDR2: LNHDA and SQIVND (reference sequence). This CDR3 region has 13 residues. V was pared by 5 bases and J by 13 bases, with 9 bases of the junction left unmatched. CDR3 residues: CASSSGQERRLFF. CDR3 DNA sequence: TGTGCCAGTAGTTCGGGACAGGAACGACGGCTGTTTTTT. Full variable domain (remainder filled in from reference TRBV19 and TRBJ2-2): DGGITQSPKYLFRKEGQNVTLSCEQNLNHDAMYWYRQDPGQGLRLIYYSQIVNDFQKGDIAEGYSVSREKKESFPLTVTSAQKNPTAFYLCASSSGQERRLFFGEGSRLTVL.

In this sample, this clone turned up a few times. The V gene is TRBV28, the J gene TRBJ2-1; 9 nucleotides match TRBD2. With 6 bases clipped from V and 4 bases from J, the junction kept 13 bases outside the gene matches. Germline V gene lookup returns CDR1 MDHEN and CDR2 SYDVKM. This CDR3 has 17 residues. CDR3 nucleotides: TGTGCCAGCAGCATAGTGAGACTAGCGGTTTCTTACAATGAGCAGTTCTTC. As protein: CASSIVRLAVSYNEQFF.

This sequence joins TRBV6-1 and TRBJ2-7; D is perhaps TRBD1 or TRBD2 (5 bases each). Deletions cut 5 bases from V and 1 base from J, with 15 bases between. Germline loops: CDR1 MNHNS, CDR2 SASEGT. CDR3 length: 15 amino acids. CDR3 DNA sequence: TGTGCCAGCAGTAATGGGGGAACCCCTTCCTACGAGCAGTACTTC. Amino acids: CASSNGGTPSYEQYF.

The chain has TRBV5-1 and TRBJ2-1; 7 bases are shared with TRBD1. CDR1 is SGHRS, CDR2 YFSETQ, per germline. Trimming took 4 bases from V and 0 from J; bases not matched to a gene: 10. The CDR3 contains 17 residues. The CDR3 nucleotides are TGCGCCAGCAGCCCGGCGACAGGGCTTAGCTCCTACAATGAGCAGTTCTTC. The encoded protein is CASSPATGLSSYNEQFF.

V gene TRBV6-1 combines with J gene TRBJ1-1; 8 bases agree with TRBD1. The CDR3 runs 16 residues. The V segment lost 2 bases and the J segment 0 bases; nucleotides outside the gene matches: 5. Germline V CDR1 and CDR2: MNHNS, SASEGT. CDR3 nucleotide sequence: TGTGCCAGCAGTGAAAGAGGACAGGGAATGAACACTGAAGCTTTCTTT. This gives the protein CASSERGQGMNTEAFF.

V usage is TRBV6-7 and J usage is TRBJ2-4, with D tentatively TRBD2 (5 bases). TRBV6-7 counts as an open reading frame of uncertain function. The CDR3 spans 17 residues. V shed 0 bases and J shed 0 bases, with 12 bases lying between them. CDR3 DNA sequence: TGTGCCAGCAGTTACTCCGGGGTAATACTAGCCAAAAACATTCAGTACTTC. Protein product: CASSYSGVILAKNIQYF.

This clone has only one observation. J is TRBJ1-4 and V is TRBV30; 8 bases are shared with TRBD1. The CDR3 extends over 14 amino acids. V lost 3 bases and J lost 8; bases outside the gene matches: 8. Germline-derived CDR1 and CDR2 are GTSNPN and SVGIG (reference sequence). CDR3 sequence: CAWSTGQGREKLFF. In DNA, the CDR3 is TGTGCCTGGAGCACAGGACAGGGTAGAGAAAAACTGTTTTTT. Together with reference TRBV30 and TRBJ1-4, the CDR3 gives the full variable domain: SQTIHQWPATLVQPVGSPLSLECTVEGTSNPNLYWYRQAAGRGLQLLFYSVGIGQISSEVPQNLSASRPQDRQFILSSKKLLLSDSGFYLCAWSTGQGREKLFFGSGTQLSVL.

V and J are TRBV30 and TRBJ1-5; 7 nucleotides align to TRBD1. With 7 bases clipped from V and 4 bases from J, the junction kept 7 bases outside the gene matches. CDR3 length: 13 amino acids. CDR1 is GTSNPN and CDR2 is SVGIG in the germline V gene (reference sequence). The CDR3 nucleotides are TGTGCCTTTGACAGGGTTCGAAATCAGCCCCAGCATTTT. Protein sequence: CAFDRVRNQPQHF. The whole variable domain, remainder taken from reference TRBV30 and TRBJ1-5, is SQTIHQWPATLVQPVGSPLSLECTVEGTSNPNLYWYRQAAGRGLQLLFYSVGIGQISSEVPQNLSASRPQDRQFILSSKKLLLSDSGFYLCAFDRVRNQPQHFGDGTRLSIL.

A single count supports this clone. J is TRBJ2-2 and V is TRBV10-3, with 12 bases aligning to TRBD2. There are 15 residues in the CDR3. V was clipped by 7 bases and J by 2 bases; unmatched bases: 2. CDR1 is ENHRY and CDR2 is SYGVKD in the germline V gene. The CDR3 region has the DNA TGTGCCATCAAAGGACTAGCGGGAAACACCGGGGAGCTGTTTTTT. Translated: CAIKGLAGNTGELFF.